This TCR beta chain was sequenced for a study of blood T cell repertoires in COVID-19. Assay used: immunoSEQ multiplex PCR; TCRdb lists only in-frame clones, some missing. The data hold some 340,000 clones, with about 85% observed a single time. Germline V gene data show CDR1 as MDHEN and CDR2 as SYDVKM. The CDR3 contains 12 residues. V gave up 4 bases and J gave up 10 bases, with 13 bases separating them. Sequencing used peripheral blood. This chain connects TRBV28 to TRBJ1-2; D unclear. The TCR comes from a woman younger than 30 with acute or convalescent COVID-19. The DNA of the CDR3 is TGTGCCAGCAGTTACACCTCTAGCGTCTACACCTTC. Protein sequence: CASSYTSSVYTF.